Sequencing of this T cell receptor beta chain was carried out in a study of cytomegalovirus exposure and HLA in healthy donors. This CDR3 has 15 residues. V lost 6 bases to trimming and J lost 1 base, with 16 bases between them. Germline CDR1 is LNHDA and CDR2 is SQIVND (reference sequence). Study observations and caveats: According to the study, some 160 TCR beta chains were cytomegalovirus-associated. In terms of immune exposure information, only CMV serostatus was available. Per published accounts, TCR beta sequences correctly predicted the HLA-A and HLA-B alleles of most subjects. Data from an earlier analysis indicated that most TCR beta V segments were productive either about 90% or about 30% of the time.

PCR employed 60 Vbeta and 13 Jbeta primers. The method was immunoSEQ multiplex PCR; TCRdb's version includes in-frame clones alone and lacks a portion of them. The sample has about 130,000 clones, around 77% seen once. This clone was seen a handful of times. Its antigen is undetermined. Material: PBMCs. The chain carries TRBV19 and TRBJ2-7; TRBD1 might be the D (8 bases). The clonotype originates from a man aged 45 to 65 in good health and CMV-seronegative. Here the CDR3 reads CASRSHRGGSYEQYF. CDR3 coding DNA: TGTGCCAGTAGATCCCACAGGGGGGGATCCTACGAGCAGTACTTC.